This entry lists 20 T cell receptor beta chains sequenced from one sample in a study of T cell repertoires in aging, cancer and after chemotherapy. Multiplex touch-down PCR with TRB-A/B primers amplified rearranged V-D-J TRB sequences. One entry per CDR3 protein, called by TCRdb with MiXCR from the multiplex PCR reads. The table lists 2,000 or so distinct CDR3 sequences, roughly 60% of them singletons. Peripheral blood genomic DNA, not sorted cells or RNA, was the template. Sequencing was carried out using blood. The receptor source for this set is a human donor with a solid tumor.

This clonotype was seen just once. The chain recombines TRBV5-6 with TRBJ1-2; a possible D gene is TRBD1 (6 bases). The CDR3 spans 14 residues. Trimming took 2 bases from V and 3 from J, leaving 11 bases between them. From germline, CDR1 is SGHDT and CDR2 YYEEEE. In nucleotides, the CDR3 is TGTGCCAGCAGCTTCCCCAGACAGGACTATGGCTACACCTTC. Amino acid sequence: CASSFPRQDYGYTF. Filled out from reference TRBV5-6 and TRBJ1-2, the complete variable domain reads DAGVTQSPTHLIKTRGQQVTLRCSPKSGHDTVSWYQQALGQGPQFIFQYYEEEERQRGNFPDRFSGHQFPNYSSELNVNALLLGDSALYLCASSFPRQDYGYTFGSGTRLTVV.

The V and J genes are TRBV12-3 or TRBV12-4 and TRBJ1-1, with D tentatively TRBD1 (6 bases). The ends were cut back, 0 bases at V and 5 bases at J, with 19 bases in the middle. The CDR3 has 17 amino acids. The CDR3: CASSLATGRGRGTEAFF. The CDR3 nucleotides read TGTGCCAGCAGTTTAGCAACCGGACGAGGCAGGGGAACTGAAGCTTTCTTT.

J is TRBJ1-2 and V is TRBV4-2; possibly TRBD1 for D (5 bases). Per the germline V gene, CDR1 is LGHNA and CDR2 is YNFKEQ. V lost 4 bases to trimming and J lost 14 bases, with 17 bases between them. The CDR3 spans 12 residues. The CDR3 DNA reads TGTGCCAGCAGCCCAGGGACCGCCTCCTCGACCTTC. It is translated as CASSPGTASSTF.

V gene TRBV6-5 combines with J gene TRBJ1-2; 8 bases align to TRBD1. Germline-derived CDR1 and CDR2 are MNHEY and SVGAGI. V shed 0 bases and J 4 bases; nucleotides not matched to a gene: 4. This CDR3 has 15 amino acids. CDR3 protein: CASSYSTQGVYGYTF. CDR3 in DNA: TGTGCCAGCAGTTACTCGACACAGGGGGTCTATGGCTACACCTTC.

The chain joins TRBV7-3 to TRBJ2-2, with 7 bases lining up with TRBD2. There are 16 residues in the CDR3. V was pared by 2 bases and J by 4 bases, with 7 bases of the junction left unmatched. CDR1 is SGHTA, CDR2 FQGTGA, per germline. This CDR3 is CASSLRGELGTGELFF. The CDR3 DNA is TGTGCCAGCAGCTTACGGGGGGAACTAGGCACCGGGGAGCTGTTTTTT.

This chain joins TRBV6-5 and TRBJ1-2, with 7 positions matching TRBD1. Germline V gene sequence: CDR1 MNHEY, CDR2 SVGAGI. The length of the CDR3 is 14 residues. Trimming cost V 7 bases and J 3 bases; bases outside gene matches: 8. The CDR3 here is CASNPGQAHYGYTF. The CDR3 region has the DNA TGTGCCAGCAATCCTGGACAGGCACACTATGGCTACACCTTC.

This chain links TRBV5-1 with TRBJ2-3, with unresolved D. CDR1 is SGHRS and CDR2 is YFSETQ in the germline V gene. This CDR3 contains 14 residues. V was cut by 5 bases and J by 3 bases, with 13 bases left in between. CDR3 sequence (DNA): TGCGCCAGCAGGATGGAGCATGGGACAGATACGCAGTATTTT. Encoded protein: CASRMEHGTDTQYF. Full variable domain (rest looked up from reference TRBV5-1 and TRBJ2-3): KAGVTQTPRYLIKTRGQQVTLSCSPISGHRSVSWYQQTPGQGLQFLFEYFSETQRNKGNFPGRFSGRQFSNSRSEMNVSTLELGDSALYLCASRMEHGTDTQYFGPGTRLTVL.

The chain combines TRBV5-5 with TRBJ2-5; D may be TRBD1 or TRBD2 (5 bases each). Trimming stripped 2 bases from V and 7 bases from J, with 9 bases between. Germline V gene lookup returns CDR1 SGHKS and CDR2 YYEKEE (reference sequence). This CDR3 spans 12 amino acids. The CDR3 reads CASSFRGSTQYF. The DNA for the CDR3 is TGTGCCAGCAGCTTTCGGGGCTCGACCCAGTACTTC. Together with reference TRBV5-5 and TRBJ2-5, the CDR3 gives the full variable domain: DAGVTQSPTHLIKTRGQQVTLRCSPISGHKSVSWYQQVLGQGPQFIFQYYEKEERGRGNFPDRFSARQFPNYSSELNVNALLLGDSALYLCASSFRGSTQYFGPGTRLLVL.

Here the CDR3 reads CSVEFGETGEQFF. The CDR3, as DNA: TGCAGCGTTGAATTCGGGGAGACGGGTGAGCAGTTCTTC. V gene TRBV29-1 combines with J gene TRBJ2-1; a possible D gene is TRBD2 (5 bases). The length of the CDR3 is 13 residues. The V and J ends lost 2 bases and 9 bases respectively, with 14 bases between them. Germline V gene lookup returns CDR1 SQVTM and CDR2 ANQGSEA.

The J gene is TRBJ2-1, the V gene TRBV6-5, with D unresolved. Trimming stripped 0 bases from V and 5 bases from J, with 11 bases between. CDR1 is MNHEY and CDR2 is SVGAGI in the germline V gene. This CDR3 is 15 amino acids long. For the CDR3, the DNA is TGTGCCAGCAGTTACTCTTTTGGCCAGGACAATGAGCAGTTCTTC. Residues: CASSYSFGQDNEQFF.

The V gene is TRBV27, the J gene TRBJ2-7, with TRBD1 matching 7 bases. The V and J ends lost 3 bases and 4 bases, in that order; junction bases with no gene match: 3. Germline loops: CDR1 MNHEY, CDR2 SMNVEV (reference sequence). CDR3 size: 13 residues. The CDR3 DNA is TGTGCCAGCAGTTTGGCACAGGGGTACGAGCAGTACTTC. As protein: CASSLAQGYEQYF.

The V call is TRBV7-2, the J call TRBJ1-5; no reliable D call. Germline V gene data show CDR1 as SGHTA and CDR2 as FQGNSA. The CDR3 contains 15 residues. V shed 3 bases and J shed 2 bases, with 11 bases lying between them. This CDR3 reads CASSFTDGGNQPQHF. The CDR3 DNA follows: TGTGCCAGCAGCTTCACGGATGGAGGCAATCAGCCCCAGCATTTT. The whole variable domain, filled in from reference TRBV7-2 and TRBJ1-5, reads GAGVSQSPSNKVTEKGKDVELRCDPISGHTALYWYRQSLGQGLEFLIYFQGNSAPDKSGLPSDRFSAERTGGSVSTLTIQRTQQEDSAVYLCASSFTDGGNQPQHFGDGTRLSIL.

The rearrangement uses TRBV7-9 and TRBJ2-7, with D perhaps TRBD1 or TRBD2 (5 bases each). The CDR3 runs 12 residues. V was shortened by 5 bases and J by 1 base, with 6 bases between the two germline ends. Germline loops: CDR1 SEHNR, CDR2 FQNEAQ (reference sequence). CDR3: CASSEGSYEQYV. Written as DNA, the CDR3 is TGTGCCAGCAGCGAGGGGTCCTACGAGCAGTACGTC.

This clonotype was observed a handful of times. The chain uses TRBV6-5 and TRBJ1-3, with TRBD1 as a possible D gene (5 bases). In germline, CDR1 is MNHEY, CDR2 SVGAGI. V gave up 2 bases and J gave up 0 bases, with 14 bases separating them. The CDR3 length is 17 residues. The CDR3 protein is CASSYMGGSSSGNTIYF. In DNA form, the CDR3 reads TGTGCCAGCAGTTACATGGGGGGGTCGAGCTCTGGAAACACCATATATTTT.

The chain uses TRBV20-1 and TRBJ2-5; D may be TRBD1 (5 bases). The V gene lost 2 bases and the J gene lost 7 bases, with 11 bases spanning the gap. There are 12 residues in the CDR3. CDR1 and CDR2 (germline): DFQATT, SNEGSKA (reference sequence). The CDR3 bases are TGCAGTGCTAGATCTGAAGGGGTGACCCAGTACTTC. Residues: CSARSEGVTQYF.

The gene calls are TRBV6-2 or TRBV6-3 and TRBJ2-6; D is possibly TRBD1 (5 bases). The V end was cut by 6 bases, the J end by 2 bases, with 8 bases between. The CDR3 is 14 residues long. CDR1 MNHEY and CDR2 SVGEGT come from the germline V gene. The CDR3 sequence: CASRDRAGANVLTF. The CDR3 nucleotides are TGTGCCAGCAGAGACAGAGCTGGGGCCAACGTCCTGACTTTC.

J is TRBJ1-3 and V is TRBV20-1; the D gene is possibly TRBD1 (5 bases). Per the germline V gene, CDR1 is DFQATT and CDR2 is SNEGSKA (reference sequence). Trimming shortened V by 5 bases and J by 3 bases, and 20 bases separated the two germline ends. CDR3 size: 16 residues. CDR3 nucleotides: TGCAGTGCTCCCCTTTGGGGGGACCTGAGTGGAAACACCATATATTTT. It encodes CSAPLWGDLSGNTIYF.

This sequence joins TRBV7-3 and TRBJ2-2; 8 positions match TRBD1. The germline V gene encodes CDR1 SGHTA and CDR2 FQGTGA. There are 15 residues in the CDR3. V trimming: 2 bases; J trimming: 6 bases; junction bases outside the gene matches: 5. In nucleotides, the CDR3 is TGTGCCAGCAGCTTAGGGGCAGGGGGCTCCGGGGAGCTGTTTTTT. Protein sequence: CASSLGAGGSGELFF.

Notes on this clonotype: The germline gene is not matched at one end of the junction; a read error may be the cause. In nucleotides, the CDR3 is TGTGCCATCAGTGGGTCCGGGCCCGAGCAGTACTTC. This codes for CAISGSGPEQYF. The chain employs TRBV6-5 and TRBJ2-7, with no clear D. The CDR3 has 12 residues. The germline CDR1 and CDR2 sequences are MNHEY and SVGAGI.

The chain combines TRBV29-1 with TRBJ2-1; D is uncertain. The V end lost 2 bases, the J end lost 9 bases, and 14 bases lay between the germline ends. Looked up from germline, CDR1 is SQVTM and CDR2 is ANQGSEA. The CDR3 has 13 residues. CDR3 DNA: TGCAGCGTTGAATTCGAGGAGACGGGTGAGCAGTTCTTC. Translating gives CSVEFEETGEQFF.